This T cell receptor (beta chain) was recorded in a study of blood T cell repertoires in COVID-19. Study in general: COVID-19 samples, acute and convalescent, were from the United States, Italy and Spain. Sources were T cells, B-cell-depleted T cells, or PBMCs; the material itself was cDNA or gDNA.

Germline CDR1 is SNHLY and CDR2 is FYNNEI. This CDR3 comprises 14 residues. The V end was cut by 3 bases, the J end by 4 bases, with 10 bases between. Under the authors' procedure: Counts of nucleated cells, estimated from reference gene primer amplification, were obtained. Some clones are missing from TCRdb's copy, which holds only in-frame ones; the method was immunoSEQ multiplex PCR. V, J and clone size are taken as reported in that table, and D and trimming were inferred from the DNA itself. The table shows some 170,000 clones, with around 80% occurring only once. This clone was seen at least ten times.

The source material was peripheral blood. This TCR was sampled from a man in his 60s with active or convalescent COVID-19. This chain uses TRBV2 with TRBJ2-1, with D perhaps TRBD2 (6 bases). The DNA for the CDR3 is TGTGCCAGCAGTGATTGGGGGGAATACAATGAGCAGTTCTTC. Translating gives CASSDWGEYNEQFF.